The present T cell receptor beta chain was sequenced within a study of T cells after yellow fever vaccination. Universal primer sites and UMIs were introduced during 5'RACE template-switching synthesis of TCR cDNA. TCRdb itself ran the 5' RACE reads through MiXCR, one entry per CDR3 protein. The sample shows around 360,000 distinct CDR3 sequences, about 9.9% of them seen only once. The CDR3 has 18 residues. Germline V CDR1 and CDR2: LGHDT, YNNKEL (reference sequence). Comment on this clonotype: Antigen specificity is unknown. A read error may account for a junction end that differs from germline.

Study-wide findings and caveats: Abundant clonotypes (contaminants from the bulk population) could be present in FACS-sorted repertoires. Clonotypes found in both CD4 and CD8 compartments made up a small share.

The V call is TRBV3-1, the J call TRBJ2-7; possible D gene TRBD2, 8 bases. Sequenced here: PBMCs, sampled on the day of the first yellow fever vaccination. This clonotype was sampled from a man between 18 and 29 years old who received the YFV17D yellow fever vaccine. The CDR3 DNA reads TGTGCCAGCAGCAAAGAAGGCGGGGGGACAGAGATTTCCTACGAGCAGTACTTC. This translates into CASSKEGGGTEISYEQYF.